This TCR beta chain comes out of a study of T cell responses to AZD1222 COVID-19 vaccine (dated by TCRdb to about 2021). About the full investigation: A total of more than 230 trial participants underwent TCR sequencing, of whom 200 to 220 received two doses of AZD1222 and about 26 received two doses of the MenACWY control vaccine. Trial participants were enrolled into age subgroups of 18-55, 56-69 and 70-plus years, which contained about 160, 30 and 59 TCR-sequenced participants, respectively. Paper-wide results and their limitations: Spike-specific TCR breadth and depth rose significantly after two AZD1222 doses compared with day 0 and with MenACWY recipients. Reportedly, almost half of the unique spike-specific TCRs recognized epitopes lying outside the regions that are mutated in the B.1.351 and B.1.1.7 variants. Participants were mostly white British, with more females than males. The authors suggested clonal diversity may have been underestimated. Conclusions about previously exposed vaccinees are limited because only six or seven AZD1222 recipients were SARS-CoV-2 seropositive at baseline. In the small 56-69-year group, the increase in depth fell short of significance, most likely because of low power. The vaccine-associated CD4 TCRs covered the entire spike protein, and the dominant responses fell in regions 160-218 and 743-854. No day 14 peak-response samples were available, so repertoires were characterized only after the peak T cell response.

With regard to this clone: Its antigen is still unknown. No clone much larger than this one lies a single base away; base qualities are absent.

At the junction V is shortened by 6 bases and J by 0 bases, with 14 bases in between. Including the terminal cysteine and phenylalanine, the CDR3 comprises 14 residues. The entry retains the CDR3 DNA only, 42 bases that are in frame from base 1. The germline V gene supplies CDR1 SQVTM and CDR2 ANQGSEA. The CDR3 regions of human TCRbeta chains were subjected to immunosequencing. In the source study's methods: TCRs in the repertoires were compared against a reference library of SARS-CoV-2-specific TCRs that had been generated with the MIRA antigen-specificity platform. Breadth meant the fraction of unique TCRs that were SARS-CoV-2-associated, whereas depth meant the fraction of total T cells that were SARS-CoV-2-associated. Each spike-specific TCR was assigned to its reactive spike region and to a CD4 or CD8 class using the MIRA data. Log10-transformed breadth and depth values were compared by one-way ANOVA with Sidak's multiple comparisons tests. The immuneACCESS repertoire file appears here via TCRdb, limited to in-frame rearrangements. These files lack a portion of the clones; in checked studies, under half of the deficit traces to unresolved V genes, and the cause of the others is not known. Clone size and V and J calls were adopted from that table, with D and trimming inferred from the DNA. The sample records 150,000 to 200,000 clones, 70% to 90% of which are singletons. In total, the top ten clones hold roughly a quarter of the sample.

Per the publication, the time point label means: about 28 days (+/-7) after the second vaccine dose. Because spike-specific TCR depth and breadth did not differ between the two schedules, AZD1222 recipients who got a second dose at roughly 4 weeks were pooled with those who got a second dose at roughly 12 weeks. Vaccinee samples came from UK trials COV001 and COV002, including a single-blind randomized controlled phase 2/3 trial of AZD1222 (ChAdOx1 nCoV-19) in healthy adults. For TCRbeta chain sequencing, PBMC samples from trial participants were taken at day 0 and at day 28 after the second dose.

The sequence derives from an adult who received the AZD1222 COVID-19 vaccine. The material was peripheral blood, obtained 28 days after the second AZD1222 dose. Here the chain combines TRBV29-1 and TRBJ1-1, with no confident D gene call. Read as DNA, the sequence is TGCAGCGTCTCTCTCACCGAAGTGAACACTGAAGCTTTCTTT. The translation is CSVSLTEVNTEAFF.